Sequencing of this T cell receptor (beta chain) was carried out in a study of beta chain features in type 1 diabetes. The study's findings and limits: For patients, the naive, central memory and Treg TCRB repertoires appeared more alike than for healthy donors.

Of note for this clone: Its antigen is as yet unknown.

The CDR3 runs 15 residues. Germline CDR1 and CDR2: KGHSH and LQKENI. Trimming removed 3 bases at V and 7 bases at J, with 15 bases between. Once sorted, every population was more than 95% pure. The authors reverse transcribed all of the isolated RNA, so sequencing captured expressed TCRB transcripts. The data were produced by immunoSEQ multiplex PCR, yet TCRdb's version contains in-frame clones alone and is incomplete. The sample consists of about 900,000 clones, 15% to 20% of them appearing once. This TCR was recovered from a woman in her late teens or twenties in good health. The J gene is TRBJ1-4, the V gene TRBV18; no definite D call. Sample: naive CD4+ T cells from blood. CDR3: CASSPRGGSGEKLFF. In DNA, the CDR3 is TGTGCCAGCTCACCCCGAGGAGGGTCTGGTGAAAAACTGTTTTTT.